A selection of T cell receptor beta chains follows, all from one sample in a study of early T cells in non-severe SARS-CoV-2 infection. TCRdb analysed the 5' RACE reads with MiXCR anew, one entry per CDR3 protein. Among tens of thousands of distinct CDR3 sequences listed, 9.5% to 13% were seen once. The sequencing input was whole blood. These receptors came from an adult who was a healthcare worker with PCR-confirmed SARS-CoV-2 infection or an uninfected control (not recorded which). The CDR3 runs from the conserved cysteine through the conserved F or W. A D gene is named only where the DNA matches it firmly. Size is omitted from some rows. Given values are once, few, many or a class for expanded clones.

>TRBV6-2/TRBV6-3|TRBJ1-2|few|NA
CASRRQTTATNYGYTF
TGTGCCAGCAGAAGACAAACGACGGCGACAAACTATGGCTACACCTTC
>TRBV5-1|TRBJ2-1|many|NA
CASSLVSVYNEQFF
TGCGCCAGCAGCTTGGTGTCTGTGTACAATGAGCAGTTCTTC
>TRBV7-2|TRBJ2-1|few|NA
CASSFGGTEQFF
TGTGCCAGCAGCTTTGGGGGCACTGAGCAGTTCTTC
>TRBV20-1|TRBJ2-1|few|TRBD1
CSARQRGGPSYNEQFF
TGCAGTGCTCGACAACGAGGGGGCCCCTCCTACAATGAGCAGTTCTTC
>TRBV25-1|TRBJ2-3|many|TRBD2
CASSEAGGLTDTQYF
TGTGCCAGCAGTGAAGCGGGAGGGCTTACAGATACGCAGTATTTT
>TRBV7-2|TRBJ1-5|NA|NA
CASSVDRRSPQHF
TGTGCCAGCAGCGTGGACAGACGTTCACCCCAGCATTTT
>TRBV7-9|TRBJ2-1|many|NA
CASSDHKNEQFF
TGTGCCAGCAGCGATCACAAAAATGAGCAGTTCTTC
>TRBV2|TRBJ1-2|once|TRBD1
CASSEALPGTALNYGYTF
TGTGCCAGCAGTGAAGCGCTCCCCGGGACAGCCTTAAACTATGGCTACACCTTC
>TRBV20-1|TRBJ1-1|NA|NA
CSATESTPNTEAFF
TGCAGTGCTACCGAATCGACACCTAACACTGAAGCTTTCTTT
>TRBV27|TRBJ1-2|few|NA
CASKPGTPYGYTF
TGTGCCAGCAAACCCGGGACACCGTATGGCTACACCTTC
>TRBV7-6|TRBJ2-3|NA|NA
CASSLGGQEYYTQYF
TGTGCCAGCAGCTTAGGAGGCCAGGAATATTATACGCAGTATTTT
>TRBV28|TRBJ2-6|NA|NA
CASRYSGANVLTF
TGTGCCAGCAGATACTCTGGGGCCAACGTCCTGACTTTC
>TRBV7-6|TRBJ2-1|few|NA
CASSLIGQSNEQFF
TGTGCCAGCAGCTTAATAGGCCAGTCCAATGAGCAGTTCTTC
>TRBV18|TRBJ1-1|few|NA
CASSPRGTYAEAFF
TGTGCCAGCTCTCCCCGAGGGACTTACGCTGAAGCTTTCTTT
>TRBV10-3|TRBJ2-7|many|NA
CAISERRDIYEQYF
TGTGCCATCAGTGAGAGGCGGGACATCTACGAGCAGTACTTC
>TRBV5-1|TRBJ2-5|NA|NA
CASSLRVRGETQYF
TGCGCCAGCAGCTTGCGGGTGAGGGGCGAGACCCAGTACTTC
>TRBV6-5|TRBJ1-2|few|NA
CASSYEGKLYGYTF
TGTGCCAGCAGTTATGAGGGGAAACTCTATGGCTACACCTTC
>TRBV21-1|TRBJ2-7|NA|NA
CASSKEEGGTAGYYEQYF
TGTGCCAGCAGCAAAGAAGAGGGGGGGACAGCGGGCTATTACGAGCAGTACTTC
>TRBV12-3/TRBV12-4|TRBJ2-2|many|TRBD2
CASSLGAGENGELFF
TGTGCCAGCAGTTTAGGGGCGGGAGAAAACGGGGAGCTGTTTTTT
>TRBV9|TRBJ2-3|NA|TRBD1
CASSDPGTGSPTQYF
TGTGCCAGCAGCGATCCTGGGACAGGGTCCCCTACGCAGTATTTT
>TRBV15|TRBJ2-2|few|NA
CATSRRKDYPGELFF
TGTGCCACCAGCCGTAGAAAGGACTACCCCGGGGAGCTGTTTTTT
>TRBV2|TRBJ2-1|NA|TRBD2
CASSSGTSPFF
TGTGCCAGCAGCTCCGGGACTAGCCCGTTCTTC
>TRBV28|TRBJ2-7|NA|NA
CASSFGIYREQYF
TGTGCCAGCAGTTTCGGGATTTACCGCGAGCAGTACTTC
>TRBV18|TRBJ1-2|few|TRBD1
CASSMQGALSNYGYTF
TGTGCCAGCTCTATGCAGGGGGCGCTTTCGAACTATGGCTACACCTTC